This TCR beta chain was identified in a study of memory CD4+ T cells and cytomegalovirus serostatus. The study's findings and limits: About 40% of the roughly 150 known CMV-associated TCRbeta sequences appeared in CD4+ memory.

Single viable CD3+CD4+CD8-CD45RO+ cells were sorted as the memory CD4+ T cells. Comment on this clone: The antigen is unknown.

V lost 5 bases, J lost 4 bases, and 11 bases lay in between. CDR3 length: 14 residues. Looked up from germline, CDR1 is LNHDA and CDR2 is SQIVND (reference sequence). Profiled with immunoSEQ multiplex PCR; TCRdb holds only in-frame clones, not every one. The sample records approximately 30,000 clones, about three quarters being singletons. The rearrangement uses TRBV19 and TRBJ2-2; the D is unclear. Sequences were obtained from memory CD4+ T cells from blood. This TCR was recovered from an adult in good health and CMV-seronegative. Some clones in this sample may be carry-over from other donors' samples. The CDR3 sequence is CASSAGQSTGELFF. DNA for the CDR3: TGTGCCAGTAGTGCTGGGCAATCCACCGGGGAGCTGTTTTTT.